These 2 T cell receptor beta chains share one sample of origin, sequenced in a study of cytomegalovirus exposure and HLA in healthy donors. A multiplex PCR was run with 60 Vbeta primers and 13 Jbeta primers. TCRdb's copy holds only in-frame clones and misses some; the assay was immunoSEQ multiplex PCR. The sample includes approximately 190,000 clones, about 13% of them seen just once. Sequencing was performed on PBMCs. The receptors shown here come from a man aged 45-60 years in good health and CMV-seropositive.

About this clone itself: Relative to the germline gene, one junction end is altered; a read error may explain this. The chain recombines TRBV11-3 with TRBJ2-1, with D possibly being TRBD1 (5 bases). This CDR3 has 12 residues. Germline V lookup: CDR1 SGHNT, CDR2 YENEEA. This CDR3 reads CASSLAGLDEVF. The CDR3 nucleotides are TGTGCCAGCAGCTTAGCAGGGCTAGACGAAGTCTTC.

In this sample, this clone turned up a few times. The chain uses TRBV6-5 and TRBJ1-6; D uncertain. Germline lookup yields CDR1 MNHEY and CDR2 SVGAGI. The CDR3 runs to 14 residues. Trimming left V 6 bases short and J 5 bases short, with 11 bases between. In nucleotides, the CDR3 is TGTGCCAGCAGGGCACTACACCATAATTCACCCCTCCACTTT. Protein product: CASRALHHNSPLHF.